The T cell receptor beta chain described here comes from a study of T cells after yellow fever vaccination. Across the whole study: Some fractions had low cell numbers, and these were prepared with SMART-Seq v4 Ultra Low Input. Overall study findings and caveats: The CD4 and CD8 compartments had a small share of their clonotypes in common. Clones that expanded after primary vaccination mostly reappeared after the booster (roughly 97% CD4, 80% to 90% CD8). Weaker overall, the secondary response nonetheless peaked faster (day 5 versus 15).

TCRdb called the 5' RACE reads again in MiXCR, with one record for every CDR3 protein. The sample contains under 400,000 distinct CDR3 sequences, around 10% of which appear only once. As for this clonotype: What it binds is not known.

Trimming removed 0 bases at V and 8 bases at J, with 8 bases between. The CDR3 has 12 residues. Germline values: CDR1 SGHRS, CDR2 YFSETQ. The material sequenced was PBMCs, taken on the day of the first yellow fever vaccination. V gene TRBV5-1 combines with J gene TRBJ1-2, with no clear D. The clonotype was recovered from a man between 18 and 29 years old who received the YFV17D yellow fever vaccine. The CDR3 DNA is TGCGCCAGCAGCTTGGCCAATCAGGGCTACACCTTC. Residues: CASSLANQGYTF.